This T cell receptor beta chain was sequenced during a study of T-cell memory formation after mild COVID-19. The CDR3 extends over 17 amino acids. Germline V lookup: CDR1 LNHDA, CDR2 SQIVND (reference sequence). V lost 3 bases, J lost 6 bases, and 14 bases stayed unmatched. MiXCR, run by TCRdb on the 5' RACE reads, gives a single entry per CDR3 protein. The table lists 360,000 or so distinct CDR3 sequences, 28% of them singletons. This clonotype was sampled from an adult woman who had mild COVID-19 (a few samples of this study predate the infection). Cell type and time point are not known. Sequencing was done on a sample of PBMCs or a T cell subset sorted from them (not recorded which). The chain is built from TRBV19 and TRBJ2-7; TRBD2 agrees at 10 bases. The DNA for the CDR3 is TGTGCCAGTAGTATTTACCCTAGCGGGGGCCCGGTTCTCGAGCAGTACTTC. Amino acids: CASSIYPSGGPVLEQYF.